This T cell receptor (beta chain) was documented in a study of shared clonotypes between healthy human individuals. In germline, CDR1 is MGHRA, CDR2 YSYEKL. CDR3 length equals 13 residues. V lost 4 bases and J lost 6; bases outside the gene matches: 5. Positive CCR7 selection of CD45RO-negative cells yielded the naive CD8 cells, and terminally differentiated effector memory CD45RA+ cells were excluded. Measured with immunoSEQ multiplex PCR; TCRdb has only the in-frame clones, and not every one. The sample has over 800,000 clones, 80% to 95% seen once. The clonotype originates from a man aged 25-45 years in good health. The sample was naive CD8+ T cells sorted from blood. This chain joins TRBV4-1 and TRBJ2-7; TRBD2 agrees at 8 bases. Written as DNA, the CDR3 is TGCGCCAGCAGCCGCCGACTAGCGTCCGAGCAGTACTTC. Amino acid sequence: CASSRRLASEQYF.